The 24 T cell receptor beta chains below come from one sample, sequenced in a study of shared clonotypes between healthy human individuals. Some clones are missing from TCRdb's copy, which holds only in-frame ones; the method was immunoSEQ multiplex PCR. The profile shows more than 2,000,000 clones, approximately 93% of them singletons. The sample consisted of naive CD4+ T cells from PBMCs. Subset indicated: CD45RA+ positively selected. The receptor source for this set is a man aged 18 to 29 in good health. Some clones in this sample may be carry-over from other donors' samples.

The chain joins TRBV5-1 to TRBJ2-7, with 8 bases that match TRBD2. Looked up from germline, CDR1 is SGHRS and CDR2 is YFSETQ. CDR3 length: 12 residues. V shed 4 bases, J shed 7 bases, and the junction held 4 bases outside the gene matches. CDR3 residues: CASSPRGGEQYF. The DNA of the CDR3 is TGCGCCAGCAGCCCCCGCGGGGGGGAGCAGTACTTC.

A note on this clone: The same CDR3 is also encoded by other DNA sequences in this sample. The chain has TRBV5-1 and TRBJ2-3; possible D gene TRBD2, 5 bases. The germline V gene has CDR1 SGHRS and CDR2 YFSETQ. V dropped 1 base and J dropped 2 bases, with 11 bases sitting between them. CDR3 size: 15 residues. The CDR3: CASSLRSGATDTQYF. CDR3 sequence (DNA): TGCGCCAGCAGCTTGAGAAGCGGAGCCACAGATACGCAGTATTTT.

V and J are TRBV28 and TRBJ2-1, with 12 bases that match TRBD2. The V segment lost 5 bases and the J segment 4 bases; nucleotides outside the gene matches: 3. The CDR3 extends over 15 amino acids. The V gene's germline CDR1 is MDHEN and CDR2 SYDVKM. The CDR3 sequence is CASSQTSGRYNEQFF. As DNA, the CDR3 is TGTGCCAGCAGTCAAACTAGCGGGAGGTACAATGAGCAGTTCTTC.

The V and J genes are TRBV5-1 and TRBJ1-4, with D possibly TRBD1 on 5 matching bases. The V gene lost 3 bases and the J gene lost 4 bases, with 10 bases spanning the gap. The CDR3 length is 14 residues. Germline CDR1 reads SGHRS; CDR2 reads YFSETQ. The CDR3 is CASSWGGDNEKLFF. The DNA of the CDR3 is TGCGCCAGCAGCTGGGGGGGAGATAATGAAAAACTGTTTTTT.

This clone was seen only once. This chain connects TRBV2 to TRBJ2-7; D not certain. Trimming took off 4 bases at V and 0 bases at J, with 7 bases between the two ends. CDR3 size: 13 residues. CDR1 is SNHLY and CDR2 is FYNNEI in the germline V gene. In DNA form, the CDR3 reads TGTGCCAGCAGTGGTAGAGTCTCCTACGAGCAGTACTTC. Amino acids: CASSGRVSYEQYF.

In this sample, this clone turned up once. The rearrangement uses TRBV5-1 and TRBJ1-3, with 8 bases aligning to TRBD1. Germline V CDR1 and CDR2: SGHRS, YFSETQ. V lost 3 bases and J lost 3; bases outside the gene matches: 5. The CDR3 extends over 15 amino acids. The CDR3 loop reads CASSSTGDIGNTIYF. CDR3 in DNA: TGCGCCAGCAGCTCGACAGGGGATATTGGAAACACCATATATTTT.

The chain joins TRBV13 to TRBJ2-6; D perhaps matches TRBD1 (6 bases). Germline lookup yields CDR1 PRHDT and CDR2 FYEKMQ (reference sequence). Trimming shortened V by 5 bases and J by 0 bases, and 11 bases separated the two germline ends. This CDR3 has 16 amino acids. CDR3 loop: CASSRGTLSGANVLTF. The CDR3 nucleotides read TGTGCCAGCAGCCGAGGGACACTCTCTGGGGCCAACGTCCTGACTTTC.

This clone has a single count. The chain links TRBV5-4 to TRBJ2-3, with D perhaps given as TRBD1 or TRBD2 (5 bases each). Trimming shortened V by 0 bases and J by 4 bases, and 12 bases separated the two germline ends. Germline V gene sequence: CDR1 SGHNT, CDR2 YYREEE (reference sequence). The CDR3 spans 15 residues. The CDR3 sequence is CASSLVGRVADTQYF. In DNA, the CDR3 is TGTGCCAGCAGCTTGGTGGGACGAGTGGCAGATACGCAGTATTTT.

This clone appeared once. The V call is TRBV25-1, the J call TRBJ1-3; 7 nucleotides line up with TRBD1. The ends lost 3 bases at V and 4 bases at J; junction bases unmatched: 6. The CDR3 covers 15 residues. Germline CDR1 is MGHDK and CDR2 is SYGVNS. The DNA for the CDR3 is TGTGCCAGCAGTGATCCCCGGACAGGAGGAAACACCATATATTTT. Translating gives CASSDPRTGGNTIYF.

The chain has TRBV28 and TRBJ2-1; 8 bases match TRBD2. The V and J ends lost 4 bases and 15 bases, in that order; junction bases with no gene match: 11. The CDR3 extends over 13 amino acids. Germline-derived CDR1 and CDR2 are MDHEN and SYDVKM. The CDR3 nucleotides read TGTGCCAGCAGTTCGCGGAGGGCTAGCGGGTTGTTCTTC. Translated, it gives CASSSRRASGLFF.

This sequence joins TRBV5-4 and TRBJ2-7, with no clear D. The CDR3 extends over 12 amino acids. CDR1 and CDR2 from the germline V gene are SGHNT and YYREEE (reference sequence). The V end was cut by 1 base, the J end by 5 bases, with 7 bases between. CDR3 region: CASSLWGNEQYF. In nucleotides, the CDR3 is TGTGCCAGCAGCTTGTGGGGTAACGAGCAGTACTTC.

The chain recombines TRBV9 with TRBJ1-4; 7 bases line up with TRBD1. The length of the CDR3 is 15 residues. V lost 4 bases to trimming and J lost 8 bases; unmatched junction nucleotides: 11. Looked up from germline, CDR1 is SGDLS and CDR2 is YYNGEE. CDR3 in amino acids: CASSSTDRFSEKLFF. The CDR3 nucleotides are TGTGCCAGCAGCTCGACGGACAGGTTTTCGGAAAAACTGTTTTTT.

The J gene is TRBJ2-5, the V gene TRBV11-2, with 7 positions matching TRBD1. Germline V gene sequence: CDR1 SGHAT, CDR2 FQNNGV. V was clipped by 5 bases and J by 0 bases; unmatched bases: 9. The CDR3 runs to 16 residues. The CDR3 here is CASSQRGQRDQETQYF. The CDR3 DNA reads TGTGCCAGCAGCCAACGGGGACAGAGGGACCAAGAGACCCAGTACTTC.

A few counts support this clone. The same CDR3 arises from other DNA sequences in this sample as well. The rearrangement links TRBV18 to TRBJ1-1; 7 bases line up with TRBD1. The V and J ends lost 6 bases and 8 bases, in that order; junction bases with no gene match: 6. The CDR3 consists of 12 residues. The germline CDR1 and CDR2 sequences are KGHSH and LQKENI. In DNA form, the CDR3 reads TGTGCCAGCTCTCGAGACAGGGCAGAAGCTTTCTTT. Translated, it gives CASSRDRAEAFF.

The chain couples TRBV7-9 to TRBJ1-1; D not certain. V lost 3 bases, J lost 5 bases, and 10 bases lay in between. The CDR3 contains 13 residues. Looked up from germline, CDR1 is SEHNR and CDR2 is FQNEAQ (reference sequence). The CDR3 bases are TGTGCCAGCAGCTTCCCTGGGGTTACTGAAGCTTTCTTT. Protein sequence: CASSFPGVTEAFF. The entire variable domain, with the rest obtained from reference TRBV7-9 and TRBJ1-1, is as follows: DTGVSQNPRHKITKRGQNVTFRCDPISEHNRLYWYRQTLGQGPEFLTYFQNEAQLEKSRLLSDRFSAERPKGSFSTLEIQRTEQGDSAMYLCASSFPGVTEAFFGQGTRLTVV.

This clone came up once. V usage is TRBV5-4 and J usage is TRBJ2-5, with a weak D call TRBD2 (6 bases). Per germline, CDR1 SGHNT and CDR2 YYREEE (reference sequence). CDR3 size: 16 residues. Trimming shortened V by 4 bases and J by 1 base, and 17 bases separated the two germline ends. The CDR3 loop is CASSLGSGASQETQYF. The CDR3 DNA follows: TGTGCCAGCAGCCTGGGTTCGGGAGCGAGCCAAGAGACCCAGTACTTC.

The chain employs TRBV5-1 and TRBJ2-3; possibly TRBD1 for D (5 bases). The V end was cut by 4 bases, the J end by 0 bases, with 12 bases between. CDR1 is SGHRS and CDR2 is YFSETQ in the germline V gene. The CDR3 loop spans 15 amino acids. This chain's CDR3 is CASSPDSASTDTQYF. DNA of the CDR3: TGCGCCAGCAGCCCCGACAGTGCTAGCACAGATACGCAGTATTTT.

The chain employs TRBV5-3 and TRBJ2-7; 14 bases are a match to TRBD2. TRBV5-3 is marked as an open reading frame, function uncertain. J gave up 4 bases and V 0 bases, and 9 bases lay outside the gene matches. The length of the CDR3 is 18 residues. The CDR3 DNA sequence: TGTGCCAGAAGCTTGGGGGGTAAGGGACTAGCGGGAGTGTACGAGCAGTACTTC. Amino acid sequence: CARSLGGKGLAGVYEQYF.

The J gene is TRBJ2-1, the V gene TRBV7-9, with TRBD1 matching 11 bases. Per germline, CDR1 SEHNR and CDR2 FQNEAQ (reference sequence). The ends lost 5 bases at V and 9 bases at J; junction bases unmatched: 9. The CDR3 runs to 15 residues. CDR3: CASSPPGQGVGEQFF. CDR3 DNA: TGTGCCAGCAGCCCTCCGGGACAGGGGGTTGGTGAGCAGTTCTTC.

This clone was recorded once. The V and J genes are TRBV4-3 and TRBJ2-3; 11 bases align to TRBD2. Germline CDR1 LGHNA, CDR2 YSLEER. V lost 8 bases and J lost 2; bases outside the gene matches: 9. The CDR3 extends over 16 amino acids. The CDR3 reads CASSSTSGSITDTQYF. Here the CDR3 DNA reads TGCGCCAGCTCCAGTACTAGCGGGAGCATCACAGATACGCAGTATTTT.

V is TRBV7-6 and J is TRBJ2-5; D remains ambiguous. V was trimmed by 5 bases and J by 2 bases, leaving 18 bases between them. Per germline, CDR1 SGHVS and CDR2 FNYEAQ. The CDR3 totals 16 residues. DNA for the CDR3: TGTGCCAGCAGCCCTCGTGGGTCCCCCGGGCAAGAGACCCAGTACTTC. Its translation: CASSPRGSPGQETQYF.

V is TRBV5-1 and J is TRBJ2-3; D call uncertain. V dropped 4 bases and J dropped 2 bases, with 5 bases sitting between them. The CDR3 covers 12 residues. CDR1 and CDR2 (germline): SGHRS, YFSETQ. The CDR3 loop is CASSHNTDTQYF. CDR3 DNA: TGCGCCAGCAGCCATAACACAGATACGCAGTATTTT.

The V gene is TRBV11-2, the J gene TRBJ2-7; 8 bases are a match to TRBD2. The J segment lost 4 bases and the V segment lost 4 bases, leaving 6 bases of the junction unmatched. The CDR3 extends over 14 amino acids. CDR1 and CDR2 (germline): SGHAT, FQNNGV. The CDR3 DNA is TGTGCCAGCAGCTCGCAACTAGCGGATTACGAGCAGTACTTC. It encodes CASSSQLADYEQYF.

The V and J genes are TRBV25-1 and TRBJ1-1; 8 bases are a match to TRBD1. The CDR3 totals 15 residues. The germline gives CDR1 MGHDK, CDR2 SYGVNS. V was pared by 1 base and J by 5 bases, with 6 bases of the junction left unmatched. For the CDR3, the DNA is TGTGCCAGCAGTGAATTAGTTACAGGGGGAACTGAAGCTTTCTTT. It is translated as CASSELVTGGTEAFF.